This TCR beta chain was identified during a study of metastatic and nonmetastatic thyroid tumors. Study at large: Comparison of repertoires was carried out across blood and tumor or nodule tissue from malignant and benign thyroid patients. Study outcomes and limitations: Versus benign nodules, malignant thyroid tumors reportedly had significantly higher TCR beta diversity, in blood and tumor.

Per the original data handling: Clinicopathological groups differed in CDR3, with these differences serving to build a distant-metastasis classifier for papillary thyroid cancer. TCRdb ran MiXCR on the PCR reads. TCRdb, not the authors, supplied the V and J calls. The table records around 13,000 clones, around an eighth of them present only once. Nobody among the patients had been given any treatment before thyroid surgery. By sample share, this clone is medium-sized. Its antigen is undetermined. J lost 1 base, V lost 6 bases, and 6 bases had no gene match. The CDR3 runs to 15 residues. The V gene's germline CDR1 is MNHEY and CDR2 SMNVEV (reference sequence).

The sequenced material came from blood. This TCR was sampled from a female donor with papillary thyroid cancer or a benign thyroid nodule (not recorded which). Some clones in this sample may be carry-over from other donors' samples. The rearrangement uses TRBV27 and TRBJ2-3; 8 bases fit TRBD1. CDR3 DNA: TGTGCCAGCAGCCGACGGACAGGGCGCACAGATACGCAGTATTTT. Residues: CASSRRTGRTDTQYF.